One and the same sample provided the 26 T cell receptor beta chains below, sequenced in a study of blood T cell repertoires in COVID-19. Assay used: immunoSEQ multiplex PCR; TCRdb lists only in-frame clones, some missing. The data hold about 250,000 clones, with around 90% observed a single time. Sequenced input: peripheral blood. Every receptor here comes from a man aged 18-30 years with active or convalescent COVID-19.

The rearrangement joins TRBV19 to TRBJ1-1; D gene ambiguous. Germline V gene data show CDR1 as LNHDA and CDR2 as SQIVND (reference sequence). The CDR3 contains 12 residues. The V gene lost 9 bases and the J gene lost 5 bases, with 13 bases spanning the gap. Written as DNA, the CDR3 is TGTGCCAGCGGGAGGCCGGGGACTGAAGCTTTCTTT. Its protein product is CASGRPGTEAFF.

This clone was observed a single time. This sequence joins TRBV7-2 and TRBJ2-4; D unresolved. V lost 1 base, J lost 2 bases, and 9 bases lay in between. The germline gives CDR1 SGHTA, CDR2 FQGNSA. The CDR3 is made up of 15 amino acids. Here the CDR3 DNA reads TGTGCCAGCAGCTTAGTCGTAGCCTCCAAAAACATTCAGTACTTC. The encoded protein is CASSLVVASKNIQYF.

This clone was found once. V usage is TRBV6-5 and J usage is TRBJ2-3; D gene ambiguous. V dropped 5 bases and J dropped 1 base, with 10 bases sitting between them. CDR3 length equals 14 residues. The germline gives CDR1 MNHEY, CDR2 SVGAGI. The CDR3 spells CASSLTSGTDTQYF. The DNA for the CDR3 is TGTGCCAGCAGTCTTACATCAGGCACAGATACGCAGTATTTT.

This clone was picked up a small number of times. This CDR3 is CASSQPGTSGIYEQYF. For the CDR3, the DNA is TGTGCCAGCAGTCAACCCGGGACTAGCGGGATCTACGAGCAGTACTTC. J is TRBJ2-7 and V is TRBV28, with 13 bases lining up with TRBD2. With V trimmed by 5 bases and J by 3 bases, 7 bases remained unmatched. The CDR3 has 16 amino acids. Germline-derived CDR1 and CDR2 are MDHEN and SYDVKM.

This chain connects TRBV6-5 to TRBJ2-7; 10 nucleotides line up with TRBD1. CDR1 MNHEY and CDR2 SVGAGI come from the germline V gene. This CDR3 has 13 amino acids. Trimming at V came to 10 bases and at J to 6 bases, leaving 9 bases not matched to a gene. The chain's CDR3 is CANSRDRGGEQYF. The CDR3 DNA follows: TGTGCCAACTCCCGGGACAGGGGAGGCGAGCAGTACTTC.

The chain recombines TRBV6-2 or TRBV6-3 with TRBJ2-5; 15 bases are shared with TRBD2. Germline trimming cut 5 bases from V and 4 bases from J; bases unmatched to any gene: 5. The CDR3 extends over 16 amino acids. Germline CDR1 reads MNHEY; CDR2 reads SVGEGT. CDR3 region: CASSLGLAGGVETQYF. The CDR3 DNA follows: TGTGCCAGCAGTCTCGGACTAGCGGGAGGGGTAGAGACCCAGTACTTC.

The chain recombines TRBV6-2 or TRBV6-3 with TRBJ2-5; 11 bases fit TRBD2. The ends lost 3 bases at V and 2 bases at J; junction bases unmatched: 8. CDR1 is MNHEY, CDR2 SVGEGT, per germline. The CDR3 is 17 amino acids. DNA for the CDR3: TGTGCCAGCAGTTATCTGACTAGCGGGGAACAGCAAGAGACCCAGTACTTC. Translating it yields CASSYLTSGEQQETQYF.

The chain employs TRBV9 and TRBJ2-3; 10 positions match TRBD1. Germline V gives CDR1 SGDLS, CDR2 YYNGEE. V gave up 0 bases and J gave up 7 bases; unmatched junction bases: 11. The length of the CDR3 is 17 residues. The CDR3 region is CASSVDPGQGSLYTQYF. The CDR3 nucleotides are TGTGCCAGCAGCGTAGATCCGGGACAGGGGAGTCTGTATACGCAGTATTTT.

This chain uses TRBV5-4 with TRBJ2-3; TRBD2 agrees at 11 bases. V lost 2 bases to trimming and J lost 0 bases; unmatched junction nucleotides: 5. Germline-derived CDR1 and CDR2 are SGHNT and YYREEE (reference sequence). The CDR3 extends over 17 amino acids. The CDR3 sequence is CASSFPSGGTSTDTQYF. The CDR3 DNA reads TGTGCCAGCAGCTTTCCTAGCGGGGGGACTAGCACAGATACGCAGTATTTT.

The V call is TRBV29-1, the J call TRBJ2-3, with D tentatively TRBD2 (6 bases). CDR3 length: 14 amino acids. CDR1 is SQVTM, CDR2 ANQGSEA, per germline. V lost 6 bases and J lost 0, with 13 bases in between. CDR3 nucleotides: TGCAGCGTGCCCAGCGGGTCTAGCACAGATACGCAGTATTTT. It encodes CSVPSGSSTDTQYF.

The table lists this clone with a few counts. The gene calls are TRBV18 and TRBJ2-7, with D tentatively TRBD1 (5 bases). The CDR3 is 13 residues long. Looked up from germline, CDR1 is KGHSH and CDR2 is LQKENI. Trimming removed 3 bases at V and 3 bases at J, with 9 bases between. CDR3 protein: CASSPGQSYEQYF. The CDR3 DNA is TGTGCCAGCTCACCGGGGCAGAGCTACGAGCAGTACTTC.

CDR3 nucleotide sequence: TGCAGTGCTAGATATATCGACGAGCAGTACTTC. Its protein product is CSARYIDEQYF. The chain recombines TRBV20-1 with TRBJ2-7; D gene unclear. Germline V lookup: CDR1 DFQATT, CDR2 SNEGSKA (reference sequence). Trimming left V 2 bases short and J 5 bases short, with 7 bases between. This CDR3 region has 11 residues.

The CDR3: CASNSEQGNYGYTF. The CDR3 bases are TGTGCCAGCAACTCTGAACAGGGGAACTATGGCTACACCTTC. The chain recombines TRBV5-4 with TRBJ1-2, with 7 bases identical to TRBD1. This CDR3 spans 14 amino acids. V lost 6 bases and J lost 2; bases outside the gene matches: 7. The V gene's germline CDR1 is SGHNT and CDR2 YYREEE (reference sequence).

The chain has TRBV18 and TRBJ1-2, with TRBD1 identical over 8 bases. V dropped 3 bases and J dropped 8; count of bases not matched to a gene: 8. CDR1 KGHSH and CDR2 LQKENI come from the germline V gene. CDR3 size: 14 residues. The CDR3 region is CASSPEQGERGYTF. As DNA, the CDR3 is TGTGCCAGCTCACCCGAACAGGGGGAAAGGGGCTACACCTTC.

This rearrangement joins TRBV30 to TRBJ1-2, with TRBD1 matching 8 bases. Germline V gene sequence: CDR1 GTSNPN, CDR2 SVGIG (reference sequence). V was pared by 4 bases and J by 9 bases, with 10 bases of the junction left unmatched. The CDR3 has 13 residues. Written as DNA, the CDR3 is TGTGCCTGGAACCCCTCAGGGGGCTTAAGCTACACCTTC. Protein sequence: CAWNPSGGLSYTF.

The CDR3 loop is CASSPTLAGGGNEQFF. CDR3 coding DNA: TGTGCCAGCAGTCCGACCCTAGCGGGAGGGGGTAATGAGCAGTTCTTC. The genes are TRBV7-9 and TRBJ2-1, with 12 bases aligning to TRBD2. The J segment lost 7 bases and the V segment lost 6 bases, leaving 10 bases of the junction unmatched. Per germline, CDR1 SEHNR and CDR2 FQNEAQ (reference sequence). This CDR3 contains 16 residues.

The chain links TRBV19 to TRBJ1-5; D call uncertain. CDR1 and CDR2 from the germline V gene are LNHDA and SQIVND (reference sequence). The CDR3 loop spans 15 amino acids. Trimming pared 3 bases from V and 3 bases from J, leaving 12 bases between. The CDR3 DNA sequence: TGTGCCAGTAGTATCTATGAGGGTTCCAATCAGCCCCAGCATTTT. Translating gives CASSIYEGSNQPQHF.

The chain links TRBV7-2 to TRBJ1-2, with D maybe TRBD1 (6 bases). Deletions cut 5 bases from V and 3 bases from J, with 10 bases between. Germline V CDR1 and CDR2: SGHTA, FQGNSA. The CDR3 consists of 13 residues. Here the CDR3 reads CASSLRTDYGYTF. In DNA, the CDR3 is TGTGCCAGCAGCCTCAGGACAGACTATGGCTACACCTTC.

The V call is TRBV6-5, the J call TRBJ2-7, with D tentatively TRBD1 (6 bases). With 4 bases removed from V and 4 bases from J, the gap between germline ends came to 17 bases. This CDR3 region has 15 residues. CDR1 and CDR2 (germline): MNHEY, SVGAGI. The CDR3 nucleotides are TGTGCCAGCAGTTCCACAGGGAATGGAGCATACGAGCAGTACTTC. Translated: CASSSTGNGAYEQYF.

The V gene is TRBV18, the J gene TRBJ2-7; D not resolved. V dropped 0 bases and J dropped 0 bases, with 6 bases sitting between them. Germline V lookup: CDR1 KGHSH, CDR2 LQKENI. The CDR3 consists of 14 residues. Written as DNA, the CDR3 is TGTGCCAGCTCACCACCGCACGGCTCCTACGAGCAGTACTTC. This translates into CASSPPHGSYEQYF.

The CDR3 coding sequence is TGCGCCAGCAGTGCGGCAGGGGGTTACACAGATACGCAGTATTTT. Protein sequence: CASSAAGGYTDTQYF. The J gene is TRBJ2-3, the V gene TRBV10-2; 7 positions match TRBD1. This CDR3 spans 15 amino acids. Germline CDR1 is WSHSY and CDR2 is SAAADI. V lost 4 bases, J lost 2 bases, and 6 bases stayed unmatched.

This rearrangement joins TRBV28 to TRBJ2-7; D may be TRBD1 (6 bases). Trimming shortened V by 10 bases and J by 2 bases, and 18 bases separated the two germline ends. The CDR3 runs 14 residues. Germline V lookup: CDR1 MDHEN, CDR2 SYDVKM. CDR3 amino acids: CATSPRTATYEQYF. Written as DNA, the CDR3 is TGTGCCACGTCCCCAAGGACAGCGACCTACGAGCAGTACTTC.

The chain uses TRBV7-9 and TRBJ2-1, with D possibly matching TRBD2 (7 bases). CDR3 size: 17 residues. Germline CDR1 SEHNR, CDR2 FQNEAQ (reference sequence). The V end lost 4 bases, the J end lost 4 bases, and 20 bases lay between the germline ends. CDR3 DNA sequence: TGTGCCAGCAGCTCCCCTCCCGGGGGGCGTTCTTACAATGAGCAGTTCTTC. Protein: CASSSPPGGRSYNEQFF.

This clone was detected only a few times. The rearrangement links TRBV7-9 to TRBJ1-3; 7 positions agree with TRBD1. The germline V gene encodes CDR1 SEHNR and CDR2 FQNEAQ (reference sequence). The CDR3 has 17 amino acids. With V trimmed by 2 bases and J by 4 bases, 11 bases remained unmatched. DNA for the CDR3: TGTGCCAGCAGCTTACCATTAACAGGGGCGCGAGGAAACACCATATATTTT. This sequence encodes CASSLPLTGARGNTIYF.

The chain carries TRBV28 and TRBJ2-1; 8 bases align to TRBD2. This CDR3 region has 14 residues. In germline, CDR1 is MDHEN, CDR2 SYDVKM. V dropped 3 bases and J dropped 4; count of bases not matched to a gene: 2. The CDR3 is CASSLGTRYNEQFF. The DNA for the CDR3 is TGTGCCAGCAGTTTGGGGACTAGATACAATGAGCAGTTCTTC.

This CDR3 reads CATSAQGYTEAFF. The CDR3 DNA is TGTGCCACCAGCGCCCAGGGGTACACTGAAGCTTTCTTT. The chain employs TRBV15 and TRBJ1-1; a possible D gene is TRBD1 (6 bases). Per the germline V gene, CDR1 is LNHNV and CDR2 is YYDKDF (reference sequence). This CDR3 region has 13 residues. The V end lost 5 bases, the J end lost 3 bases, and 10 bases lay between the germline ends.